These 8 T cell receptor beta chains were all obtained from the same sample, sequenced in a study of identical twins (dated by TCRdb to the mid-2010s). Libraries were constructed by 5' RACE. TCRdb lists the instrument as Illumina HiSeq 2000. Using fastp at Q25 and MiXCR, TCRdb reprocessed the public reads and kept productive beta chains. Rows are unified per CDR3 protein, each entry keeping the most common DNA and genes. The sample has around 570,000 distinct CDR3 sequences on record, nearly 10% of them singletons. The ten largest clones represent roughly 3% of the sample. The sample was also linked to a second study, of yellow fever vaccine responses in identical twins.

Material: PBMCs. The receptors come from a woman under 30 in good health.

This clonotype showed up just a few times. The chain combines TRBV15 with TRBJ2-7; no clear D. CDR1 LNHNV and CDR2 YYDKDF come from the germline V gene (reference sequence). V dropped 0 bases and J dropped 2 bases, with 14 bases sitting between them. This CDR3 contains 16 residues. The CDR3 nucleotides are TGTGCCACCAGCAGAGATGTGGCTCTAGGAGCCTACGAGCAGTACTTC. Translated, it gives CATSRDVALGAYEQYF. Full variable domain (remainder filled in from reference TRBV15 and TRBJ2-7): DAMVIQNPRYQVTQFGKPVTLSCSQTLNHNVMYWYQQKSSQAPKLLFHYYDKDFNNEADTPDNFQSRRPNTSFCFLDIRSPGLGDTAMYLCATSRDVALGAYEQYFGPGTRLTVT.

This clonotype was counted ten times or more. V gene TRBV24-1 combines with J gene TRBJ2-5; tentative D call: TRBD1 (5 bases). Germline CDR1 is KGHDR and CDR2 is SFDVKD. With 5 bases removed from V and 2 bases from J, the gap between germline ends came to 11 bases. The length of the CDR3 is 14 residues. CDR3 protein: CATSVPGKQETQYF. The CDR3 DNA reads as TGTGCCACCAGTGTCCCAGGGAAGCAAGAGACCCAGTACTTC.

This clonotype was recorded many times. This rearrangement joins TRBV12-3 or TRBV12-4 to TRBJ2-5; 7 bases match TRBD1. J was trimmed by 3 bases and V by 6 bases; bases with no gene match: 7. The CDR3 sequence is 14 residues long. The CDR3 DNA reads as TGTGCCAGCAGGAAGACAGGGATTGAAGAGACCCAGTACTTC. Its translation is CASRKTGIEETQYF.

The chain couples TRBV7-8 to TRBJ2-1; 8 bases map to TRBD1. The CDR3 extends over 16 amino acids. With 5 bases clipped from V and 4 bases from J, the junction kept 10 bases outside the gene matches. Germline assignment: CDR1 SGHVS and CDR2 FQNEAQ. CDR3 amino acids: CASSLPGTGKYNEQFF. CDR3 bases: TGTGCCAGCAGCCTCCCCGGGACAGGAAAATACAATGAGCAGTTCTTC.

This clonotype has just a few counts. This chain uses TRBV10-3 with TRBJ2-1; D is perhaps TRBD2 (6 bases). Trimming removed 3 bases from V and 0 bases from J, with 9 bases in between. CDR1 is ENHRY, CDR2 SYGVKD, per germline. CDR3 length equals 15 residues. The CDR3 sequence is CAISDRGYSYNEQFF. The CDR3, as DNA: TGTGCCATCAGTGATCGGGGGTACTCCTACAATGAGCAGTTCTTC.

This clonotype was picked up a small number of times. The chain has TRBV20-1 and TRBJ2-4, with D unclear. Deletions cut 3 bases from V and 1 base from J, with 13 bases between. Germline V gives CDR1 DFQATT, CDR2 SNEGSKA (reference sequence). CDR3 length: 15 amino acids. The CDR3 is CSASTIGNAKNIQYF. CDR3 DNA sequence: TGCAGTGCTAGTACGATCGGAAACGCCAAAAACATTCAGTACTTC.

This rearrangement joins TRBV7-8 to TRBJ1-5; weak D call: TRBD1 (5 bases). V was trimmed by 5 bases and J by 4 bases, leaving 15 bases between them. From germline, CDR1 is SGHVS and CDR2 FQNEAQ. This CDR3 comprises 15 residues. CDR3 sequence: CASSRDGRLNQPQHF. The CDR3 nucleotides are TGTGCCAGCAGCCGGGACGGCCGGCTGAATCAGCCCCAGCATTTT.

This clonotype was recorded at least ten times. The rearrangement uses TRBV7-9 and TRBJ2-2, with D possibly matching TRBD2 (6 bases). The CDR3 is 16 amino acids. Germline V gene data show CDR1 as SEHNR and CDR2 as FQNEAQ (reference sequence). V lost 3 bases and J lost 0, with 11 bases in between. The CDR3 DNA reads TGTGCCAGCAGCTTCCGGACTACCTCGAACACCGGGGAGCTGTTTTTT. Translation: CASSFRTTSNTGELFF.